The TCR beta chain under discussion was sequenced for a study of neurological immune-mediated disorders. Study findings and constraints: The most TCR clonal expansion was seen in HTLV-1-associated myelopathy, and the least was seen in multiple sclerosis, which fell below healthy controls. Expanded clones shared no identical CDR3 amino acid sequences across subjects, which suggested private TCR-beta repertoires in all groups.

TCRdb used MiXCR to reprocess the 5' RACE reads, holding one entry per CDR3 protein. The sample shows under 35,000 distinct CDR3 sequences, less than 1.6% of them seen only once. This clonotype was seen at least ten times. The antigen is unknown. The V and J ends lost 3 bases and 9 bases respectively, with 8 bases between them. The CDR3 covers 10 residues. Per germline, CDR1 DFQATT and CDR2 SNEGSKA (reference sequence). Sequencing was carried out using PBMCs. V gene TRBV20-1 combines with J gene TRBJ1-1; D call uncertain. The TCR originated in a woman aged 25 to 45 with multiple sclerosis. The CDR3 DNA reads TGCAGTGCTAGCTACCCCCAAGCTTTCTTT. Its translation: CSASYPQAFF.